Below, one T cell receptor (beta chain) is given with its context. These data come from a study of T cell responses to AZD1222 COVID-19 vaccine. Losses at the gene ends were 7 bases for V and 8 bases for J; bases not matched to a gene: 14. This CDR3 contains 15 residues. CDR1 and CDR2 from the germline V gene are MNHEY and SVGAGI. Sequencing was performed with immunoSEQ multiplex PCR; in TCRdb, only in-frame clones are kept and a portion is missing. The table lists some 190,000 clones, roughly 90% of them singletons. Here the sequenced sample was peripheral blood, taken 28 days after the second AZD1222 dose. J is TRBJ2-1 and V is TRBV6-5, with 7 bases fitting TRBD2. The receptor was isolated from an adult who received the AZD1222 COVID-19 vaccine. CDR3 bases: TGTGCCAGCACCGAAGGGCGGACTAGGATATATGAGCAGTTCTTC. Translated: CASTEGRTRIYEQFF.